This TCR beta chain was retrieved from a study of blood T cell repertoires in COVID-19. Germline V lookup: CDR1 LNHDA, CDR2 SQIVND (reference sequence). After removal of 5 bases from V and 6 bases from J, the junction contained 8 bases not matched to a gene. The CDR3 runs 16 residues. Enrollees, roughly 18 to 95 years old, lived in approximately 25 US areas. Authors' methods: How many nucleated cells were present was estimated from reference gene primer amplification. Assay: immunoSEQ multiplex PCR; the TCRdb copy retains only in-frame clones and omits some. The V and J calls and clone size are taken from that table; D and trimming were inferred from the DNA. The sample has 250,000 to 350,000 clones; approximately 90% are singletons.

The material sequenced was PBMCs or T cells enriched from blood (not recorded which). The genes are TRBV19 and TRBJ1-5, with 12 bases matching TRBD1. This TCR was recovered from a woman aged 25-40 years who had recovered from COVID-19. CDR3 in DNA: TGTGCCAGTAGTTCTCCGGGACAGGGGGCAAGTCAGCCCCAGCATTTT. Translated, it gives CASSSPGQGASQPQHF.